These T cell receptor beta chains were read from a single sample in a study of OX40 agonist ivuxolimab in advanced cancers. Some clones are missing from TCRdb's copy, which holds only in-frame ones; the method was immunoSEQ multiplex PCR. The sample shows fewer than 85,000 clones, about 84% of them seen only once. This material consisted of CD4+ or CD8+ T cells sorted from blood, taken in a trial of the OX40 agonist ivuxolimab. The source is an adult with an advanced solid tumor such as melanoma, head and neck, liver or kidney cancer. CDR3s include the opening cysteine and the closing phenylalanine or tryptophan. A D gene is named only where the DNA matches it firmly. Some rows have no size entry. The others give once, few or many, or a class for an expanded clone.

d_gene: TRBD2
abundance: NA
j_gene: TRBJ2-1
v_gene: TRBV7-8
CDR3aa: CASTQKRTSGYNEQFF
CDR3nt: TGTGCCAGCACACAAAAGCGGACTAGCGGTTACAATGAGCAGTTCTTC

d_gene: TRBD2
abundance: NA
j_gene: TRBJ2-3
v_gene: TRBV11-2
CDR3aa: CASSFLAGSSTDTQYF
CDR3nt: TGTGCCAGCAGCTTCTTAGCGGGGAGTAGCACAGATACGCAGTATTTT

d_gene: TRBD2
abundance: NA
j_gene: TRBJ2-1
v_gene: TRBV15
CDR3aa: CATSRDWTSGIYNEQFF
CDR3nt: TGTGCCACCAGTAGAGACTGGACTAGCGGGATCTACAATGAGCAGTTCTTC

d_gene: TRBD2
abundance: NA
j_gene: TRBJ2-7
v_gene: TRBV6-5
CDR3aa: CASSYRWTSGAYEQYF
CDR3nt: TGTGCCAGCAGTTACCGCTGGACTAGCGGAGCCTACGAGCAGTACTTC

d_gene: TRBD2
abundance: once
j_gene: TRBJ2-4
v_gene: TRBV4-2
CDR3aa: CASTPGGGSKNIQYF
CDR3nt: TGTGCCAGCACCCCCGGCGGGGGGTCCAAAAACATTCAGTACTTC

d_gene: TRBD2
abundance: NA
j_gene: TRBJ2-3
v_gene: TRBV5-8
CDR3aa: CASRLPGLATDTQYF
CDR3nt: TGTGCCAGCAGGCTACCGGGACTAGCCACAGATACGCAGTATTTT

d_gene: NA
abundance: NA
j_gene: TRBJ2-1
v_gene: TRBV6-5
CDR3aa: CASKRTVSYNEQFF
CDR3nt: TGTGCCAGCAAGAGGACGGTTTCCTACAATGAGCAGTTCTTC

d_gene: NA
abundance: NA
j_gene: TRBJ1-2
v_gene: TRBV2
CDR3aa: CASSQDSRFYGYTF
CDR3nt: TGTGCCAGCAGTCAGGACAGTAGATTCTATGGCTACACCTTC

d_gene: NA
abundance: NA
j_gene: TRBJ1-2
v_gene: TRBV6-5
CDR3aa: CASRRNVPYGYTF
CDR3nt: TGTGCCAGCAGGAGAAACGTACCGTATGGCTACACCTTC

d_gene: NA
abundance: NA
j_gene: TRBJ1-1
v_gene: TRBV5-1
CDR3aa: CASSLDSGGLNTEAFF
CDR3nt: TGCGCCAGCAGCTTGGATTCTGGGGGGTTGAACACTGAAGCTTTCTTT

d_gene: TRBD1
abundance: NA
j_gene: TRBJ2-3
v_gene: TRBV4-1
CDR3aa: CASSQEVTGVRDTQYF
CDR3nt: TGCGCCAGCAGCCAAGAAGTAACAGGGGTTAGAGATACGCAGTATTTT

d_gene: TRBD1
abundance: NA
j_gene: TRBJ1-5
v_gene: TRBV4-1
CDR3aa: CASSQLTGRVSNQPQHF
CDR3nt: TGCGCCAGCAGCCAACTGACAGGGCGGGTGAGCAATCAGCCCCAGCATTTT

d_gene: TRBD1
abundance: NA
j_gene: TRBJ2-2
v_gene: TRBV5-1
CDR3aa: CASSRTGNTGELFF
CDR3nt: TGCGCCAGCAGTCGGACAGGGAACACCGGGGAGCTGTTTTTT

d_gene: NA
abundance: NA
j_gene: TRBJ2-3
v_gene: TRBV30
CDR3aa: CACQLLASDTQYF
CDR3nt: TGTGCCTGCCAACTACTAGCTTCAGATACGCAGTATTTT

d_gene: NA
abundance: NA
j_gene: TRBJ1-2
v_gene: TRBV7-6
CDR3aa: CASSSEQGDGYTF
CDR3nt: TGTGCCAGCAGCTCTGAACAGGGAGATGGCTACACCTTC

d_gene: NA
abundance: NA
j_gene: TRBJ1-1
v_gene: TRBV1
CDR3aa: CTSSHRGGDTEAFF
CDR3nt: TGCACCAGCAGCCACAGAGGAGGGGACACTGAAGCTTTCTTT

d_gene: NA
abundance: few
j_gene: TRBJ1-2
v_gene: TRBV2
CDR3aa: CASSAERTGYTF
CDR3nt: TGTGCCAGCAGTGCCGAAAGGACCGGCTACACCTTC

d_gene: NA
abundance: NA
j_gene: TRBJ1-1
v_gene: TRBV7-3
CDR3aa: CASSLGGPEAFF
CDR3nt: TGTGCCAGCAGCTTAGGTGGACCTGAAGCTTTCTTT

d_gene: NA
abundance: few
j_gene: TRBJ1-3
v_gene: TRBV28
CDR3aa: CASSLTGSSGNTIYF
CDR3nt: TGTGCCAGCAGTTTAACAGGGAGCTCTGGAAACACCATATATTTT

d_gene: TRBD2
abundance: NA
j_gene: TRBJ2-5
v_gene: TRBV30
CDR3aa: CAWSVESGGIQETQYF
CDR3nt: TGTGCCTGGAGTGTAGAGAGCGGGGGGATCCAAGAGACCCAGTACTTC

d_gene: NA
abundance: few
j_gene: TRBJ1-1
v_gene: TRBV10-1
CDR3aa: CASSESVNTEAFF
CDR3nt: TGCGCCAGCAGTGAGTCAGTGAACACTGAAGCTTTCTTT

d_gene: NA
abundance: few
j_gene: TRBJ1-6
v_gene: TRBV1
CDR3aa: CTSSQDCTGGKSYNSPLHF
CDR3nt: TGCACCAGCAGCCAAGATTGCACAGGGGGCAAATCCTATAATTCACCCCTCCACTTT

d_gene: NA
abundance: once
j_gene: TRBJ2-1
v_gene: TRBV6-1
CDR3aa: CASSEATGRGIWDEQFF
CDR3nt: TGTGCCAGCAGTGAAGCTACAGGGAGGGGAATCTGGGATGAGCAGTTCTTC

d_gene: NA
abundance: few
j_gene: TRBJ2-7
v_gene: TRBV2
CDR3aa: CASRGPFPPEQYF
CDR3nt: TGTGCCAGCAGGGGGCCTTTTCCCCCCGAGCAGTACTTC

d_gene: NA
abundance: NA
j_gene: TRBJ1-2
v_gene: TRBV4-1
CDR3aa: CASSLHEGTAYYGYTF
CDR3nt: TGCGCCAGCAGCCTTCACGAGGGGACGGCTTACTATGGCTACACCTTC

d_gene: NA
abundance: many
j_gene: TRBJ1-1
v_gene: TRBV2
CDR3aa: CASTEGLDTEAFF
CDR3nt: TGTGCCAGCACCGAGGGGTTGGACACTGAAGCTTTCTTT

d_gene: TRBD1
abundance: NA
j_gene: TRBJ2-5
v_gene: TRBV9
CDR3aa: CASSFGQGASETQYF
CDR3nt: TGTGCCAGCAGCTTCGGACAGGGGGCTTCAGAGACCCAGTACTTC

d_gene: NA
abundance: NA
j_gene: TRBJ1-1
v_gene: TRBV7-6
CDR3aa: CASSSGPAPSEAFF
CDR3nt: TGTGCCAGCAGCTCCGGACCCGCCCCTAGTGAAGCTTTCTTT

d_gene: TRBD1
abundance: NA
j_gene: TRBJ2-7
v_gene: TRBV30
CDR3aa: CAWSVRQGAYEQYF
CDR3nt: TGTGCCTGGAGTGTCCGGCAGGGGGCCTACGAGCAGTACTTC

d_gene: NA
abundance: NA
j_gene: TRBJ2-7
v_gene: TRBV18
CDR3aa: CASSRLDTSSYEQYF
CDR3nt: TGTGCCAGCTCACGACTGGACACGAGCTCCTACGAGCAGTACTTC

d_gene: TRBD2
abundance: NA
j_gene: TRBJ2-1
v_gene: TRBV5-1
CDR3aa: CASSPGGLAGVHEQFF
CDR3nt: TGCGCCAGCAGCCCCGGAGGACTAGCGGGAGTTCATGAGCAGTTCTTC

d_gene: NA
abundance: NA
j_gene: TRBJ2-3
v_gene: TRBV18
CDR3aa: CASSLAGTTDTQYF
CDR3nt: TGTGCCAGCTCCCTGGCGGGAACGACAGATACGCAGTATTTT

d_gene: NA
abundance: once
j_gene: TRBJ2-3
v_gene: TRBV1
CDR3aa: CTSSQRKAGGRTDTQYF
CDR3nt: TGCACCAGCAGCCAGCGTAAAGCGGGGGGCAGGACAGATACGCAGTATTTT

d_gene: TRBD2
abundance: once
j_gene: TRBJ2-7
v_gene: TRBV7-2
CDR3aa: CASTLAGGPYEQYF
CDR3nt: TGTGCCAGCACCCTAGCGGGAGGGCCCTACGAGCAGTACTTC

d_gene: TRBD1
abundance: once
j_gene: TRBJ2-7
v_gene: TRBV9
CDR3aa: CASSLEPGGDGYEQYF
CDR3nt: TGTGCCAGCAGCTTGGAACCAGGGGGTGATGGCTACGAGCAGTACTTC

d_gene: NA
abundance: NA
j_gene: TRBJ2-2
v_gene: TRBV28
CDR3aa: CASRGAGQGGELFF
CDR3nt: TGTGCCAGCAGAGGGGCGGGGCAAGGCGGGGAGCTGTTTTTT

d_gene: NA
abundance: NA
j_gene: TRBJ2-6
v_gene: TRBV15
CDR3aa: CATSFTRGVSSGANVLTF
CDR3nt: TGTGCCACTTCGTTCACGAGGGGCGTCTCCTCTGGGGCCAACGTCCTGACTTTC

d_gene: NA
abundance: NA
j_gene: TRBJ1-5
v_gene: TRBV15
CDR3aa: CATSRGTTWGIVYQPQHF
CDR3nt: TGTGCCACCAGCAGAGGTACGACGTGGGGTATCGTATATCAGCCCCAGCATTTT

d_gene: NA
abundance: NA
j_gene: TRBJ2-5
v_gene: TRBV28
CDR3aa: CASSRAPTETQYF
CDR3nt: TGTGCCAGCAGTCGGGCGCCAACAGAGACCCAGTACTTC

d_gene: NA
abundance: NA
j_gene: TRBJ2-3
v_gene: TRBV28
CDR3aa: CASSTPNLAPNGTSTDTQYF
CDR3nt: TGTGCCAGCAGTACACCCAACTTAGCACCAAACGGTACTAGCACAGATACGCAGTATTTT

d_gene: NA
abundance: NA
j_gene: TRBJ2-7
v_gene: TRBV6-1
CDR3aa: CASSVTVRLEQYF
CDR3nt: TGTGCCAGCAGTGTGACAGTACGTCTCGAGCAGTACTTC

d_gene: NA
abundance: NA
j_gene: TRBJ1-6
v_gene: TRBV7-9
CDR3aa: CASSLGRGGHSPLHF
CDR3nt: TGTGCCAGCAGCTTGGGGCGGGGAGGGCATTCACCCCTCCACTTT

d_gene: NA
abundance: NA
j_gene: TRBJ2-5
v_gene: TRBV18
CDR3aa: CASSPRQQETQYF
CDR3nt: TGTGCCAGCTCACCACGGCAGCAAGAGACCCAGTACTTC

d_gene: NA
abundance: few
j_gene: TRBJ2-1
v_gene: TRBV19
CDR3aa: CASPKGGQNEQFF
CDR3nt: TGTGCCAGTCCGAAGGGGGGACAGAATGAGCAGTTCTTC

d_gene: NA
abundance: few
j_gene: TRBJ1-3
v_gene: TRBV6-5
CDR3aa: CASSYGGISGNTIYF
CDR3nt: TGTGCCAGCAGTTACGGGGGTATCTCTGGAAACACCATATATTTT

d_gene: NA
abundance: NA
j_gene: TRBJ2-3
v_gene: TRBV9
CDR3aa: CASSPRVGGADTQYF
CDR3nt: TGTGCCAGCAGCCCGAGGGTTGGAGGGGCAGATACGCAGTATTTT